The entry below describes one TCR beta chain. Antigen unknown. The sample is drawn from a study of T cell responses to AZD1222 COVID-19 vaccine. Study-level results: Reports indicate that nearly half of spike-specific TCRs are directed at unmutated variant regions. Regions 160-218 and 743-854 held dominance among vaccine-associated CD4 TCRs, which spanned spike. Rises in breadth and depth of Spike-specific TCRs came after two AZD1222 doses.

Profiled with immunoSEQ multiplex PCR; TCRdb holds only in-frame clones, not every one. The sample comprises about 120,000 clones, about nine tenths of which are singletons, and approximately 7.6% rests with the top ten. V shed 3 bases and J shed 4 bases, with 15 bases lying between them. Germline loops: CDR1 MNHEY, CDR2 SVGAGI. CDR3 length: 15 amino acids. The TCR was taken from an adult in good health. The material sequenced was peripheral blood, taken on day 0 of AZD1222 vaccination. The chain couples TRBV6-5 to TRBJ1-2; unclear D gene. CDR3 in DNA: TGTGCCAGCAGTTATAAAGGGTCCCCCCCCTATGGCTACACCTTC. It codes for CASSYKGSPPYGYTF.